The entry that follows covers one T cell receptor beta chain sequence. What it recognizes is unknown. The assay was immunoSEQ multiplex PCR, and TCRdb's table has in-frame clones only and misses some. Of some 150,000 clones listed, just over 90% were seen once; the top ten hold less than 1%. The CDR3 consists of 14 residues. Trimming at V came to 6 bases and at J to 2 bases, leaving 5 bases not matched to a gene. Looked up from germline, CDR1 is LNHDA and CDR2 is SQIVND (reference sequence). The sample originates from a study of T cell responses to AZD1222 COVID-19 vaccine. Study-level points and caveats: Mapped onto spike, vaccine-associated CD4 TCRs spanned it and were dominant at 160-218 and 743-854. Among those given AZD1222, only six were seropositive at baseline.

The chain has TRBV19 and TRBJ2-7, with 9 bases that match TRBD1. This receptor was obtained from an adult in good health. Here the sequenced sample was peripheral blood, taken on day 0 of MenACWY control vaccination. The CDR3 DNA reads as TGTGCCAGTAGCCGGGGACAGGGAGCCTACGAGCAGTACTTC. Protein: CASSRGQGAYEQYF.